The 4 T cell receptor beta chains reported below all come from one sample, sequenced in a study of tumor-infiltrating lymphocytes in primary liver carcinoma. Joint extraction of RNA and DNA used roughly 19-33 mg of bulk tissue that was unsorted. With a constant-region primer, TCR beta cDNA was made from about 0.55 ug of total RNA. Three-round nested multiplex PCR performed with slightly modified ARM-PCR produced the TCR beta libraries. The two initial PCR rounds, about 9 cycles each, used TRBV1-TRBV30 forward and C-beta reverse primers. TCRdb re-called the multiplex PCR reads with MiXCR, one entry per CDR3 protein. The repertoire consists of 84,000 or so distinct CDR3 sequences, with 72% occurring once and the leading ten covering roughly a fifth. Specimen: liver tumor tissue from sampling region 1. The subset here: tumor region T1, superior pole. These TCRs come from a man in his forties with primary liver carcinoma and hepatitis B virus infection.

The chain employs TRBV11-2 and TRBJ2-5, with a weak D call TRBD2 (5 bases). The length of the CDR3 is 16 residues. In germline, CDR1 is SGHAT, CDR2 FQNNGV. Trimming pared 6 bases from V and 12 bases from J, leaving 29 bases between. This CDR3 reads CASRSQDSAHQEIEYF. In nucleotides, the CDR3 is TGTGCCAGCAGATCCCAGGACTCGGCCCACCAAGAGATCGAGTACTTC.

Concerning this clonotype itself: One end of the junction does not line up with germline, which may come from a read error. This chain joins TRBV11-2 and TRBJ1-2; D is unresolved. The CDR3 sequence is 16 residues long. Germline-derived CDR1 and CDR2 are SGHAT and FQNNGV. CDR3 DNA sequence: TGTGCCAACAGCTTAGGTGGTGCAGGTACCCTCTGTGGTTACACCTTC. Translating it yields CANSLGGAGTLCGYTF.

With respect to this clonotype: Without the conserved terminal phenylalanine or tryptophan, this CDR3 likely stems from a read error. The rearrangement links TRBV11-2 to TRBJ2-4, with D perhaps being TRBD1 or TRBD2 (5 bases each). The CDR3 loop spans 16 amino acids. Germline CDR1 is SGHAT and CDR2 is FQNNGV. Trimming pared 9 bases from V and 6 bases from J, leaving 24 bases between. CDR3 loop: CARSRNVRGAGNIQYL. The CDR3 coding sequence is TGTGCCAGGAGTCGGAATGTAAGGGGCGCGGGAAACATTCAGTACCTC.

Worth noting for this clonotype: A much larger clone lies a single base off, so this may be a read error. V and J are TRBV24-1 and TRBJ2-2, with 7 positions matching TRBD2. The CDR3 extends over 17 amino acids. CDR1 KGHDR and CDR2 SFDVKD come from the germline V gene. CDR3 loop: CVTSDPSAGANTGELFF. CDR3 DNA: TGTGTCACCAGTGATCCGTCGGCGGGAGCGAACACCGGGGAGCTGTTTTTT.